This TCR beta chain was identified in a study of T cell repertoires in cytomegalovirus infection. The V segment lost 2 bases and the J segment 9 bases; nucleotides outside the gene matches: 8. The CDR3 extends over 16 amino acids. Each CDR3 protein gets one entry after TCRdb re-called the reads with MiXCR. The repertoire includes about 490,000 distinct CDR3 sequences, over 9% of them detected once, and 10% to 13% sits in the top ten. There are many counts of this clonotype. The antigen remains undetermined. Study-level points and caveats: HLA-C-restricted CMV-specific TCR beta clonotypes were dominant in the ex vivo response.

The J gene is TRBJ1-5, the V gene TRBV12-3 or TRBV12-4, with 12 bases aligning to TRBD1. This clonotype was sampled from a human donor in good health (CMV status not recorded). Some clones in this sample may be carry-over from other donors' samples. Sequencing was carried out using PBMCs. The CDR3 coding sequence is TGTGCCAGCAGTTTATCGGGACAGGGGGCATCAAGGCCCCAGCATTTT. Translating gives CASSLSGQGASRPQHF.